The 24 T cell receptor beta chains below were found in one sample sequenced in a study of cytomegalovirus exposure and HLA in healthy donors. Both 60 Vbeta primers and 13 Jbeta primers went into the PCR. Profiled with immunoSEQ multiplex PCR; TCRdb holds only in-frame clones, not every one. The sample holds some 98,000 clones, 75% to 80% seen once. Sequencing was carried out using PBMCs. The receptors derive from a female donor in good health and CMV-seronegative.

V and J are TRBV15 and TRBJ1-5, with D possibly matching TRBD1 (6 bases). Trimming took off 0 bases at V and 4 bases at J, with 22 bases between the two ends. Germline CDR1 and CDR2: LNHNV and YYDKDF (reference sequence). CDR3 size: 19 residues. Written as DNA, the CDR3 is TGTGCCACCAGCAGAGATTGGCAAAACAGGGAAGGGGAAAATCAGCCCCAGCATTTT. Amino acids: CATSRDWQNREGENQPQHF.

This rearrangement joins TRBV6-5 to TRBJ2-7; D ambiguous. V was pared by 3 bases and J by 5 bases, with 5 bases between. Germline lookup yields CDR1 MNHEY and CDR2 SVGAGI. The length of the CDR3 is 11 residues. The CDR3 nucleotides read TGTGCCAGCAGTTATCGGGACGAGCAGTACTTC. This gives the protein CASSYRDEQYF.

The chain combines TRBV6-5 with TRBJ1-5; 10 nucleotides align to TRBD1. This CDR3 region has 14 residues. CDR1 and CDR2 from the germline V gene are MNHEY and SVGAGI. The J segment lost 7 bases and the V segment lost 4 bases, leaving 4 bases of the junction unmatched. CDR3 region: CASSWGQGIQPQHF. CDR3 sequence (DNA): TGTGCCAGCAGTTGGGGACAGGGGATCCAGCCCCAGCATTTT.

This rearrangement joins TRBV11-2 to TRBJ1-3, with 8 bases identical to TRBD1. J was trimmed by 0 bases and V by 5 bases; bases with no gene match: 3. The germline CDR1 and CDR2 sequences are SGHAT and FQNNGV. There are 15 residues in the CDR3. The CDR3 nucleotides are TGTGCCAGCAGCGCTACAGGGGGCTCTGGAAACACCATATATTTT. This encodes CASSATGGSGNTIYF.

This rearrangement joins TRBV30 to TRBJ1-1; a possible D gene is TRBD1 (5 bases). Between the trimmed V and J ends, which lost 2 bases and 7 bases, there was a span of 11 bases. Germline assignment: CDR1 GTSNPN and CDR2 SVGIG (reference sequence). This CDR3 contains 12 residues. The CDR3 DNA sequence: TGTGCCTGGAGTCCCGGACAAATTGAAGCTTTCTTT. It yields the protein CAWSPGQIEAFF.

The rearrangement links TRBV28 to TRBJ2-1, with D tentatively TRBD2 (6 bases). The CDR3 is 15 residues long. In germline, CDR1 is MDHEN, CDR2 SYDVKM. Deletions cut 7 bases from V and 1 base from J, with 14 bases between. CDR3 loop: CASIGGAFSYNEQFF. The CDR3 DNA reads TGTGCCAGCATAGGAGGGGCATTTTCCTACAATGAGCAGTTCTTC.

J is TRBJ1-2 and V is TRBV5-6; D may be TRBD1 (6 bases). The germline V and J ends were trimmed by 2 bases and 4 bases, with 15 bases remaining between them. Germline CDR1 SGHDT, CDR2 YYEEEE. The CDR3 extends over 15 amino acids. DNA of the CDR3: TGTGCCAGCAGCTTCGGGGGGGCGCAGGGCTATGGCTACACCTTC. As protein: CASSFGGAQGYGYTF.

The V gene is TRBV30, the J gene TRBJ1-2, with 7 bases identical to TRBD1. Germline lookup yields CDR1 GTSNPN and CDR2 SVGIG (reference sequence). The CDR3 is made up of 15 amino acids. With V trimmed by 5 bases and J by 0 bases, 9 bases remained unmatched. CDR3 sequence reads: CAWDGTETANYGYTF. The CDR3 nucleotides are TGTGCCTGGGATGGGACAGAAACTGCTAACTATGGCTACACCTTC.

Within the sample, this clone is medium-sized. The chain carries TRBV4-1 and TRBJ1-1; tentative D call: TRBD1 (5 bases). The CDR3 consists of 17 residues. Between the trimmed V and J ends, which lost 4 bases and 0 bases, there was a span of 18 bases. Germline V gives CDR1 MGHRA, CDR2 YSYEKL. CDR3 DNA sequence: TGCGCCAGCAGCCGACCTACCCGGGGGTCAATGAACACTGAAGCTTTCTTT. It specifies CASSRPTRGSMNTEAFF.

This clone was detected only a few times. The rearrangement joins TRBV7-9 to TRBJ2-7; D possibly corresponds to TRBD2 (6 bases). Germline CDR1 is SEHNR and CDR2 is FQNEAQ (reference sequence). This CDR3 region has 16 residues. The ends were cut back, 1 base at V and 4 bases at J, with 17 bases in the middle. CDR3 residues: CASSLEHQVGGYEQYF. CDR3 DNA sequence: TGTGCCAGCAGCTTAGAGCACCAAGTTGGGGGGTACGAGCAGTACTTC.

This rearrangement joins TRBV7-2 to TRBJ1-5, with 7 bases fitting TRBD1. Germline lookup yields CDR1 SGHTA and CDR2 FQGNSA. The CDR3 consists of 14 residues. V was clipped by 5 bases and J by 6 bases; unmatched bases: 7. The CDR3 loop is CASSLSTGSQPQHF. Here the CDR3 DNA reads TGTGCCAGCAGCCTCTCGACAGGGTCTCAGCCCCAGCATTTT.

CDR3 DNA: TGTGCCAGCAGCGAGGGACTAGCGGTAGTCTCTGGGGCCAACGTCCTGACTTTC. It encodes CASSEGLAVVSGANVLTF. The chain combines TRBV5-5 with TRBJ2-6; 11 positions agree with TRBD2. CDR3 length: 18 amino acids. Germline V gene lookup returns CDR1 SGHKS and CDR2 YYEKEE (reference sequence). V lost 4 bases, J lost 0 bases, and 6 bases stayed unmatched.

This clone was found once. Here the CDR3 reads CASSEAGAVENYGYTF. In DNA, the CDR3 is TGTGCCAGCAGTGAAGCGGGGGCGGTTGAAAACTATGGCTACACCTTC. This chain connects TRBV6-1 to TRBJ1-2, with a weak D call TRBD1 (6 bases). CDR3 length: 16 residues. CDR1 and CDR2 from the germline V gene are MNHNS and SASEGT. The germline V and J ends were trimmed by 0 bases and 2 bases, with 13 bases remaining between them.

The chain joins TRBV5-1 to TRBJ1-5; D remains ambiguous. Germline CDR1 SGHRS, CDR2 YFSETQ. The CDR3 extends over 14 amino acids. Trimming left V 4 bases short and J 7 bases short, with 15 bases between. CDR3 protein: CASSTTQGSQPQHF. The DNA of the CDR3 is TGCGCCAGCAGCACAACCCAAGGGAGCCAGCCCCAGCATTTT.

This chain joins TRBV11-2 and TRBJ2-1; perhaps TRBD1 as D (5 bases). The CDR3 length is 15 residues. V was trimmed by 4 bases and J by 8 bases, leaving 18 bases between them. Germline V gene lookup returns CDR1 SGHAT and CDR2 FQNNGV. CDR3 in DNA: TGTGCCAGCAGCTCGCAGGGCAGTCCGCTGGATGAGCAGTTCTTC. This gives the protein CASSSQGSPLDEQFF. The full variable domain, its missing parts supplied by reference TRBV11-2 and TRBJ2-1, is EAGVAQSPRYKIIEKRQSVAFWCNPISGHATLYWYQQILGQGPKLLIQFQNNGVVDDSQLPKDRFSAERLKGVDSTLKIQPAKLEDSAVYLCASSSQGSPLDEQFFGPGTRLTVL.

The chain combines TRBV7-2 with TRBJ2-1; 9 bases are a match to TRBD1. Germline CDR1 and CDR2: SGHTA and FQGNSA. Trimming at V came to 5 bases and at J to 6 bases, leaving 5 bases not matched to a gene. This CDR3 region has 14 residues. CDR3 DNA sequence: TGTGCCAGCAGCAGTGGGACAGGGATCAATGAGCAGTTCTTC. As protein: CASSSGTGINEQFF.

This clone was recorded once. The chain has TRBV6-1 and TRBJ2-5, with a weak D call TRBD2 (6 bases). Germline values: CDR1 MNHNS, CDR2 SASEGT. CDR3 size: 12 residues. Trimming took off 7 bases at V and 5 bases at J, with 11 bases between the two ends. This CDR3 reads CASMGGWETQYF. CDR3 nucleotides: TGTGCCAGCATGGGAGGCTGGGAGACCCAGTACTTC.

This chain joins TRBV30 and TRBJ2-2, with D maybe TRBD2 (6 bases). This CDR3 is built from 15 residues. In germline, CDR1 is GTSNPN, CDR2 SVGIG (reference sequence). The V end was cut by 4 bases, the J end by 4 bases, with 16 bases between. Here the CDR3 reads CAWTMTRKRTGELFF. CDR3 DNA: TGTGCCTGGACCATGACTAGAAAGCGCACCGGGGAGCTGTTTTTT.

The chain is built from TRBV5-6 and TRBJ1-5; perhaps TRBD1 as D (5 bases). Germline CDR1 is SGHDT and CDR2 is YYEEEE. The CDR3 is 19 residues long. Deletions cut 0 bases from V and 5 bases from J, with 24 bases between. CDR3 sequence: CASSLAFDSRIGMDQPQHF. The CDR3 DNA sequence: TGTGCCAGCAGCTTGGCCTTCGACAGCCGAATAGGCATGGATCAGCCCCAGCATTTT.

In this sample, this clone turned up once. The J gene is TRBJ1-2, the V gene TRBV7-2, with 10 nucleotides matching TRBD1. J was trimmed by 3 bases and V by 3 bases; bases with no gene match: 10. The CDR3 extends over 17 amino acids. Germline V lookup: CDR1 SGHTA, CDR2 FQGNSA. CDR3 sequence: CASSFGQGEEFYYGYTF. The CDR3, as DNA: TGTGCCAGCAGCTTCGGACAGGGGGAGGAATTTTACTATGGCTACACCTTC.

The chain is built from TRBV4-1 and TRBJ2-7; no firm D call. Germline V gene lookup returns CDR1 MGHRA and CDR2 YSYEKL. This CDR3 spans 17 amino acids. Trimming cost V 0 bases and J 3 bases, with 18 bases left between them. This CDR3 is CASSQELNSVPNYEQYF. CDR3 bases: TGCGCCAGCAGCCAAGAACTCAACAGTGTGCCAAACTACGAGCAGTACTTC.

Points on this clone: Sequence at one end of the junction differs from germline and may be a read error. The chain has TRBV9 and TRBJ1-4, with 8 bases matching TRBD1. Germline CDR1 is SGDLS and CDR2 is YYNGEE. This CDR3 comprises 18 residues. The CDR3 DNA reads TGTGCCAGCAACGTAGTCGATGGACAGGGTTCTACTAATGAAAAACTGTTTTTT. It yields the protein CASNVVDGQGSTNEKLFF.

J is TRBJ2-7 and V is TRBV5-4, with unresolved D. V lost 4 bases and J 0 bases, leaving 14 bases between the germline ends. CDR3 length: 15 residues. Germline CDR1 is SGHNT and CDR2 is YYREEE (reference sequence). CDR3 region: CASSPELISSYEQYF. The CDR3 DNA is TGTGCCAGCAGCCCCGAACTGATAAGCTCCTACGAGCAGTACTTC.

DNA of the CDR3: TGTGCCTGGAGTCCCCATCAGAACGAGCAGTACTTC. Amino acids: CAWSPHQNEQYF. The chain links TRBV30 to TRBJ2-7; no clear D gene. The V gene's germline CDR1 is GTSNPN and CDR2 SVGIG (reference sequence). Trimming pared 2 bases from V and 5 bases from J, leaving 10 bases between. The CDR3 is made up of 12 amino acids.